The rows below give T cell receptor beta chains drawn from one sample of a study of CD8+ T cells in alopecia areata. Some clones are missing from TCRdb's copy, which holds only in-frame ones; the method was immunoSEQ multiplex PCR. The sample yields more than 95,000 clones, roughly 68% seen once. Sequencing input: CD4+ T cells sorted from blood. These receptors originate from a human donor in good health. The CDR3 runs from the conserved cysteine through the conserved F or W. Fields, in order: J gene, clone size, V gene, D gene, CDR3 DNA, CDR3 protein. A D gene is named only where the DNA matches it firmly. Rows may omit the clone size; those that give it use once, few, many or a size class.

>TRBJ2-5|once|TRBV7-2|TRBD2
TGTGCCAGCAGCCGCGATGCGGGGGGGGTCGAGACCCAGTACTTC
CASSRDAGGVETQYF
>TRBJ2-1|.|TRBV30|.
TGTGCCTGGAGTTCGGGACCGCGTAATGAGCAGTTCTTC
CAWSSGPRNEQFF
>TRBJ1-1|few|TRBV29-1|.
TGCAGCGTTGAGGTGGGCCCCACTGAAGCTTTCTTT
CSVEVGPTEAFF
>TRBJ1-1|once|TRBV5-6|.
TGTGCCAGCTCCTGGACGGGTCGGGGCACTGAAGCTTTCTTT
CASSWTGRGTEAFF
>TRBJ2-3|few|TRBV29-1|.
TGCAGCGTTGACGGGTATCTCACAGATACGCAGTATTTT
CSVDGYLTDTQYF
>TRBJ2-1|.|TRBV29-1|.
TGCAGCCTTATCCCTGGGACCTCCAATGAGCAGTTCTTC
CSLIPGTSNEQFF
>TRBJ1-1|.|TRBV4-2|.
TGTGCCAGCAGCCAAGCTTGGCCGGGGAACACTGAAGCTTTCTTT
CASSQAWPGNTEAFF
>TRBJ2-4|.|TRBV7-8|.
TGTGCCAGCAGCCCCTCCCGAGCGGTACTAGCCAAAAACATTCAGTACTTC
CASSPSRAVLAKNIQYF
>TRBJ2-5|once|TRBV9|TRBD1
TGTGCCAGCAGTTCTACGCCGGGACAGAAGAAGACCCAGTACTTC
CASSSTPGQKKTQYF
>TRBJ1-3|.|TRBV29-1|.
TGCAGCGTTGAAGCCTCTGGAAACACCATATATTTT
CSVEASGNTIYF
>TRBJ2-7|.|TRBV4-1|TRBD1
TGCGCCAGCTGCCGGGACAGGGGCTACGAGCAGTACTTC
CASCRDRGYEQYF
>TRBJ2-6|few|TRBV5-6|TRBD2
TGTGCCAGCAGCTTGTTTTGGACTAGCACTTCTGGGGCCAACGTCCTGACTTTC
CASSLFWTSTSGANVLTF
>TRBJ1-2|.|TRBV29-1|.
TGCAGCGTTGAAAAACAGGGAGTCTTGGCCTTAGGCGGTGGCTACACCTTC
CSVEKQGVLALGGGYTF
>TRBJ1-6|.|TRBV29-1|TRBD1
TGCAGCGTTGGAGGGGACAGCCTTAATTCACCCCTCCACTTT
CSVGGDSLNSPLHF
>TRBJ1-1|many|TRBV7-9|.
TGTGCCAGCAGCTTAAGAGGGTTCACTGAAGCTTTCTTT
CASSLRGFTEAFF
>TRBJ2-7|.|TRBV6-6|TRBD2
TGTGCCAGCACCCTATCCGGGGGGAAGAACTCCTACGAGCAGTACTTC
CASTLSGGKNSYEQYF
>TRBJ2-7|.|TRBV6-5|TRBD1
TGTGCCAGCAGCCGGACTGGGACAGGAGATTACGAGCAGTACTTC
CASSRTGTGDYEQYF
>TRBJ2-1|.|TRBV9|.
TGTGCCAGCAGTGCGGCCGGGACTCAGCAGTTCTTC
CASSAAGTQQFF
>TRBJ2-5|.|TRBV11-2|.
TGTGCCAGCAGCAACCGTCAGGCAAGGGGGGAGACCCAGTACTTC
CASSNRQARGETQYF
>TRBJ1-1|.|TRBV11-2|.
TGTGCCAGCAGCTTAGCCCCAAGGGGGGGCACTGAAGCTTTCTTT
CASSLAPRGGTEAFF
>TRBJ1-5|.|TRBV10-3|.
TGTGCCATCAGCCCCCAGGGTCAGCCCCAGCATTTT
CAISPQGQPQHF
>TRBJ2-6|.|TRBV6-1|.
TGTGCCAGCTCTTCTCCCGGGGCCAACGTCCTGACTTTC
CASSSPGANVLTF
>TRBJ2-7|.|TRBV27|.
TGTGCCAGCAGTTCTACACGGGTCGACGAGCAGTACTTC
CASSSTRVDEQYF
>TRBJ2-2|few|TRBV5-1|.
TGCGCCAGCAGCGAAAAGCCCATCGTTACCGGGGAGCTGTTTTTT
CASSEKPIVTGELFF
>TRBJ1-2|.|TRBV30|.
TGTGCCTGGAGTTTGAACGGTGGCTACACCTTC
CAWSLNGGYTF
>TRBJ2-7|.|TRBV2|.
TGTGCCAGCAGTGAAGAATTTGGTGAGCAGTACTTC
CASSEEFGEQYF
>TRBJ1-5|few|TRBV19|.
TGTGCCAGTAGTATAGATAGGCCAGTCAATCAGCCCCAGCATTTT
CASSIDRPVNQPQHF
>TRBJ2-7|.|TRBV29-1|TRBD1
TGCAGCGTAAGAACAGGGGGCCGTGCCTCCTACGAGCAGTACTTC
CSVRTGGRASYEQYF